In this sample, the clone carrying this TCR beta chain turned up a few times. The sample is drawn from a study of T-cell memory formation after mild COVID-19. Germline assignment: CDR1 MGHRA and CDR2 YSYEKL. Trimming removed 0 bases from V and 7 bases from J, with 19 bases in between. The CDR3 contains 17 residues. TCRdb re-called the 5' RACE reads through MiXCR, storing one row per CDR3 protein. The table includes about 280,000 distinct CDR3 sequences, 8.2% detected once. J is TRBJ2-1 and V is TRBV4-1; possibly TRBD2 for D (6 bases). The clonotype was recovered from a man aged 18 to 29 who had mild COVID-19 (a few samples of this study predate the infection). Cell type and time point are not known. Sequencing used PBMCs or a T cell subset sorted from them (not recorded which). For the CDR3, the DNA is TGCGCCAGCAGCCAAGACCGCGTCGGGGGATTCGAAAATGAGCAGTTCTTC. Protein product: CASSQDRVGGFENEQFF.